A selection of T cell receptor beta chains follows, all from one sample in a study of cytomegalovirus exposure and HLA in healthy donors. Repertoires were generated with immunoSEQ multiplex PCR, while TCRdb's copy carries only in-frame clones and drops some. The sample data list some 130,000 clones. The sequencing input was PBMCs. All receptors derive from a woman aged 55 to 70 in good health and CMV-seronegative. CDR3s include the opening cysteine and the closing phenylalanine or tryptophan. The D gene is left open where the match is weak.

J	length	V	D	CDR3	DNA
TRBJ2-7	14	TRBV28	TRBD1	CASREPGQGGEQYF	TGTGCCAGCAGAGAGCCGGGACAGGGAGGCGAGCAGTACTTC
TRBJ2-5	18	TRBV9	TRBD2	CASSVGASGRGGVETQYF	TGTGCCAGCAGCGTAGGCGCTAGCGGGAGGGGCGGGGTGGAGACCCAGTACTTC
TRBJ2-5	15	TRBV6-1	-	CASSEFPGPGETQYF	TGTGCCAGCAGTGAATTTCCAGGGCCGGGAGAGACCCAGTACTTC
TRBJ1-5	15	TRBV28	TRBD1	CASSSTGFSNQPQHF	TGTGCCAGCAGTTCGACAGGGTTTAGCAATCAGCCCCAGCATTTT
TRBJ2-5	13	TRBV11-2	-	CASSADREGTQYF	TGTGCCAGCAGCGCGGACAGGGAGGGGACCCAGTACTTC
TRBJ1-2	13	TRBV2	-	CASSVDSYYGYTF	TGTGCCAGCAGTGTAGACTCTTACTATGGCTACACCTTC
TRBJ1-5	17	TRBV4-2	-	CASSEVLSADSNQPQHF	TGTGCCAGCAGCGAAGTTCTGAGCGCAGATAGCAATCAGCCCCAGCATTTT
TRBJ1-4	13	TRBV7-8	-	CASMGATNEKLFF	TGTGCCAGCATGGGCGCAACTAATGAAAAACTGTTTTTT
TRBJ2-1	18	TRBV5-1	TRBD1	CASSLGDRAPGSYNEQFF	TGCGCCAGCAGCTTGGGGGACAGGGCCCCTGGCTCCTACAATGAGCAGTTCTTC
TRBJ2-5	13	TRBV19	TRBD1	CASSSNRGLTQYF	TGTGCCAGTAGTAGTAACAGGGGTTTAACCCAGTACTTC
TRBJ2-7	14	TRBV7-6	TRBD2	CASSGGGSSYEQYF	TGTGCCAGCAGCGGGGGGGGGAGCTCCTACGAGCAGTACTTC
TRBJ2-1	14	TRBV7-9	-	CASSGEGSYNEQFF	TGTGCCAGCAGCGGAGAGGGCAGCTACAATGAGCAGTTCTTC
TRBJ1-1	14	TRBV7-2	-	CASSTRLGGTEAFF	TGTGCCAGCAGCACCAGGTTGGGGGGCACTGAAGCTTTCTTT
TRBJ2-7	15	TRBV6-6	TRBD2	CASSSPLAVGYEQYF	TGTGCCAGCAGTTCCCCCCTAGCGGTAGGCTACGAGCAGTACTTC
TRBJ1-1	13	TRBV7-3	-	CASREQMNTEAFF	TGTGCCAGCAGAGAACAGATGAACACTGAAGCTTTCTTT
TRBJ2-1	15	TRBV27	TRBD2	CASSFGTSGGHKQFF	TGTGCCAGCAGTTTCGGGACTAGCGGGGGGCATAAGCAGTTCTTC
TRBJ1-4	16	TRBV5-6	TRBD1	CASSKGQPKLVEKLFF	TGTGCCAGCAGCAAGGGACAGCCGAAGCTGGTCGAAAAACTGTTTTTT
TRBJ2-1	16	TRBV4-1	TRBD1	CASSQRTGAVGNEQFF	TGCGCCAGCAGCCAAAGAACAGGGGCGGTAGGGAATGAGCAGTTCTTC
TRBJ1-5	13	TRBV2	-	CASSREVNQPQHF	TGTGCCAGCAGCAGGGAGGTCAATCAGCCCCAGCATTTT
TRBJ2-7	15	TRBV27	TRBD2	CASSSTTSGDYEQYF	TGTGCCAGCAGTTCCACGACTAGCGGGGATTACGAGCAGTACTTC
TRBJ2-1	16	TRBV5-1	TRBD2	CASSHPTSGRWYEQFF	TGCGCCAGCAGCCACCCCACTAGCGGGAGGTGGTATGAGCAGTTCTTC
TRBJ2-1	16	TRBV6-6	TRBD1	CASSYAGQGAGNEQFF	TGTGCCAGCAGTTACGCCGGACAGGGGGCGGGTAATGAGCAGTTCTTC
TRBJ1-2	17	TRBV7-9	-	CASSREGAVGINYGYTF	TGTGCCAGCAGCCGAGAGGGTGCCGTCGGGATTAACTATGGCTACACCTTC
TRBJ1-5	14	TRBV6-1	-	CATVTTQGNQPQHF	TGTGCCACCGTAACGACACAAGGCAATCAGCCCCAGCATTTT
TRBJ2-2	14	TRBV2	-	CASSLAGATGELFF	TGTGCCAGCAGTCTGGCAGGGGCCACCGGGGAGCTGTTTTTT
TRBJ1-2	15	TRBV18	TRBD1	CASSPTDRGTYGYTF	TGTGCCAGCTCACCCACGGACAGGGGGACCTATGGCTACACCTTC
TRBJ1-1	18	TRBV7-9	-	CASSSTQGRSGRNTEAFF	TGTGCCAGCAGCTCCACCCAGGGCAGGTCAGGGCGGAACACTGAAGCTTTCTTT
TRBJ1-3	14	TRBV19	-	CASSRAGPGNTIYF	TGTGCCAGTAGTCGGGCAGGGCCGGGAAACACCATATATTTT
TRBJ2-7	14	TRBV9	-	CASSVIAVPYEQYF	TGTGCCAGCAGCGTAATAGCGGTACCCTACGAGCAGTACTTC
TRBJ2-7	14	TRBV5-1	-	CASSLGTDYREQYF	TGCGCCAGCAGCTTGGGGACAGACTATAGGGAGCAGTACTTC
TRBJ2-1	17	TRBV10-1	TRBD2	CASSGGTSGSSYNEQFF	TGCGCCAGCAGTGGGGGGACTAGCGGGAGCTCCTACAATGAGCAGTTCTTC
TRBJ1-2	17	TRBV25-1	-	CASSDGSFRGRSYGYTF	TGTGCCAGCAGTGATGGCAGTTTCAGGGGAAGGAGTTATGGCTACACCTTC
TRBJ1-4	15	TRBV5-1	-	CASRLTGGAQEKLFF	TGCGCCAGCAGACTAACCGGGGGGGCGCAGGAAAAACTGTTTTTT
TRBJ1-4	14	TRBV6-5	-	CASSYGPTAEKLFF	TGTGCCAGCAGTTACGGGCCGACAGCGGAAAAACTGTTTTTT
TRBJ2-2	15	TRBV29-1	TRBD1	CSVSTGQGFGGELFF	TGCAGCGTTAGTACGGGACAGGGATTTGGCGGGGAGCTGTTTTTT
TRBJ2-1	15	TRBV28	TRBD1	CASSSAGTGYNEQFF	TGTGCCAGCAGTTCGGCCGGGACAGGGTACAATGAGCAGTTCTTC
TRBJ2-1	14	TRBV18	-	CASSGAVSYNEQFF	TGTGCCAGCTCGGGAGCCGTCTCCTACAATGAGCAGTTCTTC
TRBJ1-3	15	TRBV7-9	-	CASSLAGTNGNTIYF	TGTGCCAGCAGCTTAGCGGGGACTAATGGAAACACCATATATTTT
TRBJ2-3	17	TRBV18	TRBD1	CASSPPFPGQGADTQYF	TGTGCCAGCTCACCTCCATTTCCGGGACAGGGGGCTGATACGCAGTATTTT
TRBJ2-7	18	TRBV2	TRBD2	CASSEGRTSGTIVYEQYF	TGTGCCAGCAGTGAAGGTCGGACTAGCGGGACGATCGTCTACGAGCAGTACTTC
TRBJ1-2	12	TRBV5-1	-	CASSRGKDDYTF	TGCGCCAGCAGCAGAGGGAAGGATGACTACACCTTC
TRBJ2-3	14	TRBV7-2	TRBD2	CASSSLAPTGTQYF	TGTGCCAGCAGCTCACTAGCGCCGACGGGGACGCAGTATTTT
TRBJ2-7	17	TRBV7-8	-	CASSPRGSGKVFGEQYF	TGTGCCAGCAGCCCAAGGGGGTCCGGTAAGGTCTTCGGCGAGCAGTACTTC
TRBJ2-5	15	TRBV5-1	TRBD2	CASSILAGRQETQYF	TGCGCCAGCAGCATACTAGCGGGGCGGCAAGAGACCCAGTACTTC
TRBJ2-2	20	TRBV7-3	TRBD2	CASSRRDPGLAGGLTGELFF	TGTGCCAGCAGCCGGCGCGATCCGGGACTAGCGGGAGGTCTTACCGGGGAGCTGTTTTTT
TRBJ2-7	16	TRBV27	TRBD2	CASSLKASGASYEQYF	TGTGCCAGCAGTTTAAAGGCTAGCGGGGCGTCCTACGAGCAGTACTTC
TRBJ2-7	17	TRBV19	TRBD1	CASSPRGTGVVHYEQYF	TGTGCCAGTAGCCCTCGGGGGACAGGGGTCGTGCACTACGAGCAGTACTTC
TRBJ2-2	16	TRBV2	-	CASSEGWGWNTGELFF	TGTGCCAGCAGTGAAGGGTGGGGCTGGAACACCGGGGAGCTGTTTTTT
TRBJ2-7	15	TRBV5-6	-	CASSLALTRAYEQYF	TGTGCCAGCAGCTTGGCACTCACGAGAGCCTACGAGCAGTACTTC
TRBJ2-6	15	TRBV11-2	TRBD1	CASSSQGAGANVLTF	TGTGCCAGCAGCTCCCAGGGGGCTGGGGCCAACGTCCTGACTTTC
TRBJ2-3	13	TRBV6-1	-	CASRLPPTDTQYF	TGTGCCAGCAGACTCCCCCCGACAGATACGCAGTATTTT